The rows below give T cell receptor beta chains drawn from one sample of a study of PD-1 blockade in classical Hodgkin lymphoma. This table comes from immunoSEQ multiplex PCR, and its TCRdb copy is limited to in-frame clones, with some not included. The table records more than 10,000 clones, roughly 86% of them present only once. The sequenced sample was CD4+ T cells from blood, obtained before the fourth cycle of nivolumab. These receptors originate from a human donor with classical Hodgkin lymphoma. The CDR3 runs from the conserved cysteine through the conserved F or W. A D gene is named only where the DNA matches it firmly. A row's size may be missing; if present it is once, few, many or a size class.

>NA|TRBD2|TRBJ2-3|TRBV5-1|14
CASSSGRAEDTQYF
TGCGCCAGCTCTAGCGGGAGGGCCGAAGATACGCAGTATTTT
>NA|NA|TRBJ2-7|TRBV7-7|14
CASSLEYGTYEQYF
TGTGCCAGCAGCTTAGAATACGGAACCTACGAGCAGTACTTC
>NA|NA|TRBJ1-5|TRBV7-4|13
CASSFSEFRPQHF
TGTGCCAGCAGCTTTAGCGAGTTTCGGCCCCAGCATTTT
>NA|NA|TRBJ2-3|TRBV7-2|15
CASTEGVFSTDTQYF
TGTGCCAGCACCGAGGGGGTATTTAGCACAGATACGCAGTATTTT
>NA|NA|TRBJ1-3|TRBV5-1|14
CASSLGNSGNTIYF
TGCGCCAGCAGCTTGGGTAACTCTGGAAACACCATATATTTT
>NA|NA|TRBJ2-7|TRBV28|16
CASNLFGTGPSYEQYF
TGTGCCAGCAATCTGTTCGGTACAGGTCCCTCCTACGAGCAGTACTTC
>NA|NA|TRBJ1-6|TRBV4-2|14
CASSQEESNSPLHF
TGTGCCAGCAGCCAAGAAGAGTCTAATTCACCCCTCCACTTT
>NA|TRBD2|TRBJ2-7|TRBV30|14
CAWSRVRGVNEQYF
TGTGCCTGGAGTCGAGTTCGGGGGGTCAACGAGCAGTACTTC
>NA|NA|TRBJ2-2|TRBV9|14
CASSVVASTGELFF
TGTGCCAGCAGCGTAGTTGCCAGCACCGGGGAGCTGTTTTTT
>NA|NA|TRBJ2-1|TRBV28|11
CASGNWREQFF
TGTGCCAGCGGAAACTGGCGCGAGCAGTTCTTC
>once|TRBD2|TRBJ2-3|TRBV18|14
CASSPGRGTDTQYF
TGTGCCAGCTCACCGGGGAGGGGCACAGATACGCAGTATTTT
>NA|TRBD2|TRBJ2-2|TRBV4-2|17
CASSWPGGRQNTGELFF
TGTGCCAGCAGCTGGCCGGGAGGGCGGCAGAACACCGGGGAGCTGTTTTTT
>once|NA|TRBJ2-7|TRBV9|14
CASSVGGPTTEQYF
TGTGCCAGCAGCGTAGGCGGACCTACTACCGAGCAGTACTTC
>NA|TRBD2|TRBJ2-1|TRBV18|19
CASNHLGTSGRSSYNEQFF
TGTGCCAGCAATCACCTCGGGACTAGCGGGAGAAGCTCCTACAATGAGCAGTTCTTC
>NA|NA|TRBJ1-5|TRBV7-2|17
CASSLVVRGWGNQPQHF
TGTGCCAGCAGCTTAGTTGTAAGGGGTTGGGGCAATCAGCCCCAGCATTTT
>NA|NA|TRBJ2-3|TRBV2|15
CASSPGTAVTDTQYF
TGTGCCAGCAGCCCCGGGACGGCGGTGACAGATACGCAGTATTTT
>NA|NA|TRBJ1-1|TRBV5-1|15
CASSIHSREGTEAFF
TGCGCCAGCAGCATACACAGCCGCGAGGGCACTGAAGCTTTCTTT
>few|NA|TRBJ2-7|TRBV5-4|13
CASSLAGSYEQYF
TGTGCCAGCAGCTTGGCCGGTAGTTACGAGCAGTACTTC
>NA|NA|TRBJ2-3|TRBV6-6|13
CASRDRATDTQYF
TGTGCCAGCAGAGACCGGGCAACAGATACGCAGTATTTT